The 5 T cell receptor beta chains in this list originate from one sample, sequenced in a study of T cell repertoires in cytomegalovirus infection. These TCRs are of unknown antigen specificity. TCRdb called the reads again in MiXCR, with one record for every CDR3 protein. The sample lists around 71,000 distinct CDR3 sequences, around 40% seen once, with 80% to 95% in the top ten. The sample here was CD8+ T cells from cultured PBMCs, taken from culture after CMV antigen stimulation. The receptors originated from a human donor in good health (CMV status not recorded). Some clones in this sample may be carry-over from other donors' samples.

DNA of the CDR3: TGTGCCAGCAGCCGCGGACAGGGCGGTCAGCCCCAGCATTTT. Amino acids: CASSRGQGGQPQHF. The genes are TRBV7-2 and TRBJ1-5; 8 nucleotides match TRBD1. This CDR3 has 14 residues. With V trimmed by 5 bases and J by 6 bases, 6 bases remained unmatched. CDR1 is SGHTA, CDR2 FQGNSA, per germline.

V is TRBV6-1 and J is TRBJ1-6; TRBD1 might be the D (5 bases). There are 14 residues in the CDR3. The germline V gene has CDR1 MNHNS and CDR2 SASEGT. V lost 5 bases and J lost 8, with 13 bases in between. For the CDR3, the DNA is TGTGCCAGCAGTTACAGCAGGGTCTATTCACCCCTCCACTTT. Translation gives CASSYSRVYSPLHF.

This clonotype was observed a handful of times. The chain has TRBV27 and TRBJ1-2, with D tentatively TRBD1 (5 bases). V was cut by 4 bases and J by 4 bases, with 16 bases left in between. CDR1 MNHEY and CDR2 SMNVEV come from the germline V gene (reference sequence). The CDR3 is 15 amino acids. This CDR3 is CASSSGIGASYGYTF. In DNA, the CDR3 is TGTGCCAGCAGTTCTGGCATCGGGGCCAGCTATGGCTACACCTTC.

This clonotype was found a few times. The V call is TRBV5-1, the J call TRBJ1-4; D gene ambiguous. CDR1 and CDR2 from the germline V gene are SGHRS and YFSETQ. The V and J ends lost 5 bases and 0 bases respectively, with 11 bases between them. This CDR3 is built from 15 residues. This CDR3 reads CASRTGFATNEKLFF. CDR3 DNA sequence: TGCGCCAGCAGAACGGGTTTTGCAACTAATGAAAAACTGTTTTTT.

The V call is TRBV6-1, the J call TRBJ2-3; a weak D match, TRBD2 (6 bases). This CDR3 is built from 15 residues. Trimming stripped 1 base from V and 2 bases from J, with 10 bases between. CDR1 MNHNS and CDR2 SASEGT come from the germline V gene. CDR3 loop: CASSEVRDSTDTQYF. CDR3 in DNA: TGTGCCAGCAGTGAAGTCCGGGACTCCACAGATACGCAGTATTTT.